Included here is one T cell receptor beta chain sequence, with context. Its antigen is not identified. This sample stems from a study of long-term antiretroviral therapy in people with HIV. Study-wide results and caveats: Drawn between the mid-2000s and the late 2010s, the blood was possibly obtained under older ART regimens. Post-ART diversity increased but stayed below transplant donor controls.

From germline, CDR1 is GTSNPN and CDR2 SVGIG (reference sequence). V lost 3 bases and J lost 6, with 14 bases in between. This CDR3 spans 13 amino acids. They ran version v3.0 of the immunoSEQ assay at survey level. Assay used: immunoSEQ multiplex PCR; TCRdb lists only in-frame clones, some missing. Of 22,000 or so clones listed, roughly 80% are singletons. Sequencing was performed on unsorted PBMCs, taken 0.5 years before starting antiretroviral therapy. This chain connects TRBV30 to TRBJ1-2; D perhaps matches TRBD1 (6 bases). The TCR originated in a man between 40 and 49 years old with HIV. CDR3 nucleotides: TGTGCCTGGAGCCTCCGACAGGTTAATGGCTACACCTTC. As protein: CAWSLRQVNGYTF.